The 4 T cell receptor beta chains below come from one sample, sequenced in a study of blood T cell repertoires in COVID-19. The table came from immunoSEQ multiplex PCR; TCRdb's copy has only in-frame clones and leaves some out. Of over 100,000 clones listed, around four fifths were seen once; the top ten hold about 9.6%. The sequenced material came from peripheral blood. The receptors originated from a man aged 55-75 years with active or convalescent COVID-19.

The V and J genes are TRBV20-1 and TRBJ1-1, with D hard to call. The CDR3 contains 8 residues. Trimming shortened V by 6 bases and J by 12 bases, and 8 bases separated the two germline ends. Per the germline V gene, CDR1 is DFQATT and CDR2 is SNEGSKA (reference sequence). CDR3 nucleotide sequence: TGCAGTGCCGAGCCTTCTTTCTTT. It is translated as CSAEPSFF.

The rearrangement uses TRBV7-9 and TRBJ2-1, with TRBD2 as a possible D gene (6 bases). Germline values: CDR1 SEHNR, CDR2 FQNEAQ (reference sequence). This CDR3 is built from 15 residues. The V gene lost 5 bases and the J gene lost 7 bases, with 18 bases spanning the gap. This CDR3 is CASSRERRARNEQFF. Written as DNA, the CDR3 is TGTGCCAGCAGCCGAGAGAGGAGGGCCCGGAATGAGCAGTTCTTC. The entire variable domain, with the rest obtained from reference TRBV7-9 and TRBJ2-1, is as follows: DTGVSQNPRHKITKRGQNVTFRCDPISEHNRLYWYRQTLGQGPEFLTYFQNEAQLEKSRLLSDRFSAERPKGSFSTLEIQRTEQGDSAMYLCASSRERRARNEQFFGPGTRLTVL.

This chain joins TRBV7-2 and TRBJ1-1; 12 bases are shared with TRBD1. The trim removed 2 bases at V and 1 base at J, leaving 11 bases unmatched. Looked up from germline, CDR1 is SGHTA and CDR2 is FQGNSA. The CDR3 contains 19 residues. In nucleotides, the CDR3 is TGTGCCAGCAGCTTATACACGAGGGACAGGGGGCGGGGGAACACTGAAGCTTTCTTT. Translated, it gives CASSLYTRDRGRGNTEAFF.

The chain combines TRBV27 with TRBJ2-1; TRBD1 matches at 9 bases. This CDR3 comprises 18 residues. Per germline, CDR1 MNHEY and CDR2 SMNVEV (reference sequence). The V gene end was trimmed by 6 bases and the J gene end by 2 bases; junction bases not matched to a gene: 14. For the CDR3, the DNA is TGTGCCAGCAGCCCTAGGGCCTTGGGACAGGGAACCTACAATGAGCAGTTCTTC. It codes for CASSPRALGQGTYNEQFF.